Each of the 5 T cell receptor beta chains below was sequenced from the same sample in a study of human T cells and chemical hapten exposure. TCRdb called the RACE reads again in MiXCR, with one record for every CDR3 protein. In the table there are about 380,000 distinct CDR3 sequences, less than 6.5% of which are singletons. Documented time point: pre-sensitization, week 0. Treatment: therapeutic diphenylcyclopropenone sensitization with weekly scalp DPC. Specimen: whole blood, collected in connection with sensitization to the hapten diphenylcyclopropenone (DPC). The receptors come from a woman in her 50s with alopecia areata. Some clones in this sample may be carry-over from other donors' samples.

This clonotype was counted ten times or more. The chain uses TRBV6-5 and TRBJ2-7; 9 positions agree with TRBD1. CDR3 length: 14 amino acids. Per germline, CDR1 MNHEY and CDR2 SVGAGI. J lost 5 bases, V lost 0 bases, and 2 bases had no gene match. The CDR3 DNA is TGTGCCAGCAGTTACTCTACAGGGGGCGACGAGCAGTACTTC. Translation: CASSYSTGGDEQYF.

The table lists this clonotype with many counts. The genes are TRBV6-1 and TRBJ2-1; weak D call: TRBD1 (7 bases). This CDR3 comprises 13 residues. V dropped 8 bases and J dropped 3 bases, with 11 bases sitting between them. Germline V CDR1 and CDR2: MNHNS, SASEGT. The CDR3: CASAGQIYNEQFF. CDR3 sequence (DNA): TGTGCCAGCGCGGGACAGATCTACAATGAGCAGTTCTTC.

The sample holds a few counts of this clonotype. The chain combines TRBV7-9 with TRBJ2-7, with D perhaps matching TRBD2 (8 bases). The CDR3 sequence is 15 residues long. In germline, CDR1 is SEHNR, CDR2 FQNEAQ (reference sequence). The V gene lost 5 bases and the J gene lost 6 bases, with 20 bases spanning the gap. This CDR3 reads CASSREGASSGEQYF. As DNA, the CDR3 is TGTGCCAGCAGCCGGGAGGGGGCTAGTTCCGGCGAGCAGTACTTC.

This clonotype was seen only a few times. The genes are TRBV3-1 and TRBJ2-6; D perhaps matches TRBD2 (7 bases). The CDR3 loop spans 17 amino acids. The germline CDR1 and CDR2 sequences are LGHDT and YNNKEL (reference sequence). Trimming removed 4 bases from V and 5 bases from J, with 18 bases in between. The CDR3 loop is CASSPTGGGVRANVLTF. The DNA for the CDR3 is TGTGCCAGCAGCCCTACCGGAGGGGGGGTCAGGGCCAACGTCCTGACTTTC.

This clonotype showed up just a few times. The rearrangement joins TRBV5-1 to TRBJ1-6; D is undetermined. V lost 0 bases and J 9 bases, leaving 16 bases between the germline ends. The CDR3 runs to 16 residues. Germline-derived CDR1 and CDR2 are SGHRS and YFSETQ. Here the CDR3 reads CASSLDLVVAGSPLHF. Here the CDR3 DNA reads TGCGCCAGCAGCTTGGATCTGGTGGTCGCAGGTTCACCCCTCCACTTT.